The 17 T cell receptor beta chains below were found in one sample sequenced in a study of blood T cell repertoires in COVID-19. TCRdb's table, derived via immunoSEQ multiplex PCR, lists solely in-frame clones and lacks some. This sample has 120,000 to 150,000 clones; around 84% occur once, and the top ten carry 8.5% to 9%. Material: peripheral blood. Receptor source: a man between 25 and 39 years old with COVID-19, enrolled during active disease.

This chain uses TRBV5-1 with TRBJ1-6; 8 bases fit TRBD1. The CDR3 is made up of 18 amino acids. After removal of 6 bases from V and 0 bases from J, the junction contained 11 bases not matched to a gene. CDR1 SGHRS and CDR2 YFSETQ come from the germline V gene. CDR3 loop: CASTTGQGSPSYNSPLHF. The CDR3 DNA sequence: TGCGCCAGCACCACAGGACAGGGTTCGCCCTCCTATAATTCACCCCTCCACTTT.

The gene calls are TRBV19 and TRBJ2-1, with TRBD2 as a possible D gene (5 bases). The ends were cut back, 5 bases at V and 4 bases at J, with 12 bases in the middle. The CDR3 has 14 amino acids. CDR1 and CDR2 (germline): LNHDA, SQIVND (reference sequence). The CDR3 DNA reads TGTGCCAGTAGTCGGAGAGCGGATTACAATGAGCAGTTCTTC. Protein: CASSRRADYNEQFF.

The V gene is TRBV4-3, the J gene TRBJ2-2, with 7 bases aligning to TRBD1. Germline V lookup: CDR1 LGHNA, CDR2 YSLEER. V trimming: 1 base; J trimming: 1 base; junction bases outside the gene matches: 3. This CDR3 region has 16 residues. Here the CDR3 reads CASSQARQGNTGELFF. CDR3 DNA: TGCGCCAGCAGCCAAGCGAGACAGGGGAACACCGGGGAGCTGTTTTTT.

CDR3 nucleotides: TGTGCCAGCAGCCGGACTAGCGGCCCTGTCGAGCAGTACTTC. This encodes CASSRTSGPVEQYF. The V call is TRBV5-4, the J call TRBJ2-7, with 10 bases lining up with TRBD2. Germline assignment: CDR1 SGHNT and CDR2 YYREEE (reference sequence). With 4 bases clipped from V and 6 bases from J, the junction kept 7 bases outside the gene matches. The CDR3 extends over 14 amino acids.

The CDR3 here is CASSRGTGVEQPQHF. The CDR3 DNA sequence: TGTGCCAGCAGTCGTGGGACAGGGGTAGAGCAGCCCCAGCATTTT. The chain employs TRBV3-1 (or the pseudogene TRBV3-2) and TRBJ1-5; TRBD1 matches at 10 bases. This CDR3 is built from 15 residues. CDR1 is LGHDT, CDR2 YNNKEL, per germline (reference sequence). J gave up 7 bases and V 6 bases, and 9 bases lay outside the gene matches.

Only one count was recorded for this clone. The chain joins TRBV6-1 to TRBJ2-4; 10 positions agree with TRBD1. Unmatched junction bases numbered 10, after V lost 0 bases and J lost 11 bases. The germline V gene encodes CDR1 MNHNS and CDR2 SASEGT. The CDR3 covers 16 residues. The CDR3 nucleotides read TGTGCCAGCAGTGAAGCGACGGGACAGGGGACATACGTTCAGTACTTC. Translated: CASSEATGQGTYVQYF.

The chain uses TRBV13 and TRBJ2-3; TRBD1 might be the D (5 bases). Trimming removed 2 bases at V and 6 bases at J, with 12 bases between. Germline V lookup: CDR1 PRHDT, CDR2 FYEKMQ (reference sequence). This CDR3 contains 14 residues. The CDR3 region is CASSLNRIRDTQYF. The CDR3 nucleotides read TGTGCCAGCAGCTTAAACAGGATAAGGGATACGCAGTATTTT. The full variable domain, in which reference TRBV13 and TRBJ2-3 provide the parts outside the CDR3, is AAGVIQSPRHLIKEKRETATLKCYPIPRHDTVYWYQQGPGQDPQFLISFYEKMQSDKGSIPDRFSAQQFSDYHSELNMSSLELGDSALYFCASSLNRIRDTQYFGPGTRLTVL.

This clone was observed a few times. The rearrangement joins TRBV2 to TRBJ2-1; D not resolved. Germline CDR1 is SNHLY and CDR2 is FYNNEI. V was shortened by 5 bases and J by 5 bases, with 4 bases between the two germline ends. This CDR3 has 11 residues. The CDR3 is CASSLDNEQFF. The CDR3, as DNA: TGTGCCAGCAGTTTAGACAATGAGCAGTTCTTC. The full variable domain, its missing parts supplied by reference TRBV2 and TRBJ2-1, is EPEVTQTPSHQVTQMGQEVILRCVPISNHLYFYWYRQILGQKVEFLVSFYNNEISEKSEIFDDQFSVERPDGSNFTLKIRSTKLEDSAMYFCASSLDNEQFFGPGTRLTVL.

This clone appeared a single time. The CDR3 DNA reads as TGTGCCAGTAGTTTGGACAGGGGGCTGATAGATGGCTACACCTTC. Translated: CASSLDRGLIDGYTF. The chain recombines TRBV19 with TRBJ1-2, with 11 bases matching TRBD1. J lost 6 bases, V lost 5 bases, and 8 bases had no gene match. The CDR3 contains 15 residues. Germline values: CDR1 LNHDA, CDR2 SQIVND (reference sequence). The full variable domain, with the rest looked up from reference TRBV19 and TRBJ1-2, is DGGITQSPKYLFRKEGQNVTLSCEQNLNHDAMYWYRQDPGQGLRLIYYSQIVNDFQKGDIAEGYSVSREKKESFPLTVTSAQKNPTAFYLCASSLDRGLIDGYTFGSGTRLTVV.

The chain links TRBV4-1 to TRBJ2-7; 10 nucleotides agree with TRBD2. CDR1 and CDR2 (germline): MGHRA, YSYEKL. The V segment lost 1 base and the J segment 3 bases; nucleotides outside the gene matches: 6. The CDR3 loop spans 16 amino acids. CDR3 loop: CASSQAALAGVYEQYF. In nucleotides, the CDR3 is TGCGCCAGCAGCCAAGCAGCTCTAGCGGGAGTCTACGAGCAGTACTTC.

The chain recombines TRBV21-1 with TRBJ2-2; the table gives TRBD2 as D, unverified against the DNA. TRBV21-1 has pseudogene status. The CDR3 is made up of 16 amino acids. CDR3 loop: CASSTPSRPNTGELFF. In nucleotides, the CDR3 is TGTGCCAGCAGCACACCTAGCAGACCGAACACCGGGGAGCTGTTTTTT.

The chain recombines TRBV21-1 with TRBJ2-5; TRBD1, the D gene given by the table, was not confirmed from the DNA. TRBV21-1 is annotated as a pseudogene. The CDR3 extends over 17 amino acids. CDR3 protein: CASSKGGSGQVRETQYF. The CDR3 nucleotides read TGTGCCAGCAGCAAAGGTGGATCTGGCCAGGTTCGCGAGACCCAGTACTTC.

The chain combines TRBV5-5 with TRBJ2-1; the D is unclear. Between the trimmed V and J ends, which lost 0 bases and 5 bases, there was a span of 9 bases. This CDR3 has 14 residues. Germline V gene lookup returns CDR1 SGHKS and CDR2 YYEKEE (reference sequence). CDR3: CASSLGARDNEQFF. The CDR3 DNA sequence: TGTGCCAGCAGCTTGGGGGCCAGAGACAATGAGCAGTTCTTC. Together with reference TRBV5-5 and TRBJ2-1, the CDR3 gives the full variable domain: DAGVTQSPTHLIKTRGQQVTLRCSPISGHKSVSWYQQVLGQGPQFIFQYYEKEERGRGNFPDRFSARQFPNYSSELNVNALLLGDSALYLCASSLGARDNEQFFGPGTRLTVL.

The gene calls are TRBV4-2 and TRBJ2-1, with 7 bases lining up with TRBD2. The germline V gene encodes CDR1 LGHNA and CDR2 YNFKEQ. Losses at the gene ends were 1 base for V and 1 base for J; bases not matched to a gene: 1. The CDR3 covers 15 residues. The CDR3 protein is CASSQGSGSYNEQFF. CDR3 DNA: TGTGCCAGCAGCCAAGGTAGCGGGTCCTACAATGAGCAGTTCTTC.

This chain uses TRBV19 with TRBJ1-1, with D possibly TRBD1 on 5 matching bases. This CDR3 has 14 residues. Trimming removed 3 bases from V and 1 base from J, with 9 bases in between. Germline-derived CDR1 and CDR2 are LNHDA and SQIVND (reference sequence). CDR3 nucleotide sequence: TGTGCCAGTAGTATCGGGAGGGGGAACACTGAAGCTTTCTTT. This sequence encodes CASSIGRGNTEAFF.

The table lists this clone with a count of one. The chain employs TRBV7-9 and TRBJ2-2; TRBD2 matches 8 bases. The junction had 6 bases not matched to a gene; V was cut back by 5 bases and J by 1 base. The CDR3 extends over 16 amino acids. From germline, CDR1 is SEHNR and CDR2 FQNEAQ (reference sequence). CDR3 DNA sequence: TGTGCCAGCAGCCCCCCCAGCGGGAGGAACACCGGGGAGCTGTTTTTT. Translating gives CASSPPSGRNTGELFF.

This chain joins TRBV9 and TRBJ2-2; TRBD1 matches at 7 bases. The CDR3 totals 15 residues. Trimming at V came to 3 bases and at J to 4 bases, leaving 6 bases not matched to a gene. Germline CDR1 reads SGDLS; CDR2 reads YYNGEE. Here the CDR3 DNA reads TGTGCCAGCAGCGGACAGGGTTCGGTCACCGGGGAGCTGTTTTTT. Translating gives CASSGQGSVTGELFF.